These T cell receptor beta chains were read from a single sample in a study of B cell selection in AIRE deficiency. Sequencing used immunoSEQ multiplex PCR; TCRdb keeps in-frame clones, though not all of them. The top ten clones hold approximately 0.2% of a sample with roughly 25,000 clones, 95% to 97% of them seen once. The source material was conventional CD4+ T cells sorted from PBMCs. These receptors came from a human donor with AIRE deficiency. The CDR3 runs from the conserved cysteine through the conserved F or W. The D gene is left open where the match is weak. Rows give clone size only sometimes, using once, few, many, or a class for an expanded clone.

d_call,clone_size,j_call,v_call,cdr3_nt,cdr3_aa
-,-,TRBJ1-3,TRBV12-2,TGTGCAAGTCGCTTAGGAGCAGCCCGTGGAAACACCATATATTTT,CASRLGAARGNTIYF
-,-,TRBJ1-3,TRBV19,TGTGCCTCCTTTAGGGGCGGATCTGGAAACACCATATATTTT,CASFRGGSGNTIYF
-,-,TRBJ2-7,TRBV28,TGTGCCAGCAGTTTGACGGGCCCCTACGAGCAGTACTTC,CASSLTGPYEQYF
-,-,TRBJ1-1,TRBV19,TGTGCCAGTAGTATCACGGGGAGCGTGAACACTGAAGCTTTCTTT,CASSITGSVNTEAFF
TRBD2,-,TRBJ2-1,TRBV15,TGTGCCACCAGCAGAGATGCCCCGGGGGGGGACGGCTCCTACAATGAGCAGTTCTTC,CATSRDAPGGDGSYNEQFF
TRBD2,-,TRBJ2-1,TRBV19,TGTGCCAGTGTAACTAGCGGTTCTGGAAATGAGCAGTTCTTC,CASVTSGSGNEQFF
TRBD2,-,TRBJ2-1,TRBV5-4,TGTGCCAGCAGCTTCAGGGCAGGGCGAGCGGGAGGGAAGCAGTTCTTC,CASSFRAGRAGGKQFF
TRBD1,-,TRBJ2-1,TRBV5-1,TGCGCCAGCAGCTTGGAGGGACAGCCCAATGAGCAGTTCTTC,CASSLEGQPNEQFF
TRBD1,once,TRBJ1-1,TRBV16,TGTGCCAGCAGCAAACAGGGGAGGACCACTGAAGCTTTCTTT,CASSKQGRTTEAFF
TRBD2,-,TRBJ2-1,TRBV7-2,TGTGCCAGCAGCTTGATAGCGGGAGGGGTTAATGAGCAGTTCTTC,CASSLIAGGVNEQFF
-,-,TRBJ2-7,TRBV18,TGTGCCAGCTCACATTCCGGGGGCGAATACGAGCAGTACTTC,CASSHSGGEYEQYF
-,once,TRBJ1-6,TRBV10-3,TGTGCCATCAGTGAGGGGCCAGACCCGAGCTCCTATAATTCACCCCTCCACTTT,CAISEGPDPSSYNSPLHF
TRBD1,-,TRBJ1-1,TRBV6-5,TGTGCCAGCCTCAGGGGGAAGGGGAACACTGAAGCTTTCTTT,CASLRGKGNTEAFF
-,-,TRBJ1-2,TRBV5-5,TGTGCCAGCAGCCTGACACCCTTAAACTATGGCTACACCTTC,CASSLTPLNYGYTF
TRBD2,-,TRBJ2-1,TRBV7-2,TGTGCTACGCTGGCGGGAGCTCCCCTCTATGAGCAGTTCTTC,CATLAGAPLYEQFF
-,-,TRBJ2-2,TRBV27,TGTGCCAGCAGCACACGCCGGGCCGGGGAGCTGTTTTTT,CASSTRRAGELFF
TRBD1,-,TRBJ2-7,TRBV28,TGTGCCAGCAGTTTACAAACAGGGGGGAGCTCCTACGAGCAGTACTTC,CASSLQTGGSSYEQYF
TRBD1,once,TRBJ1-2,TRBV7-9,TGTGCCAGTTCGGGACAGGGGCACTATGGCTACACCTTC,CASSGQGHYGYTF
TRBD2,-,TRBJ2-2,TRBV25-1,TGTGCCTCCTCGGGACTAGCGGGAGTCACCGGGGAGCTGTTTTTT,CASSGLAGVTGELFF
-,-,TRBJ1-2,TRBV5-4,TGTGCCAGCAGCTTGGGCACCCAGGAGGGCTACACCTTC,CASSLGTQEGYTF
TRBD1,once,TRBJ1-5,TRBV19,TGTGCCAGTAGTATCGGTCGGACAGGGCGATATAGCAATCAGCCCCAGCATTTT,CASSIGRTGRYSNQPQHF
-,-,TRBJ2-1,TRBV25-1,TGTGCCAGCAGAGGTTCCCGGGACGCCCTCAATGAGCAGTTCTTC,CASRGSRDALNEQFF
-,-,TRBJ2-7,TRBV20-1,TGCAGTGCTAGAGGGACCCACGAGCAGTACTTC,CSARGTHEQYF
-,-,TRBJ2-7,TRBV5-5,TGTGCCAGCAGCTTATCATCCACCTACGAGCAGTACTTC,CASSLSSTYEQYF
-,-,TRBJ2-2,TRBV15,TGTGCCACCAGTCCGAAGACTAACACCGGGGAGCTGTTTTTT,CATSPKTNTGELFF
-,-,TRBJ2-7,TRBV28,TGTGCCAGCAGTTTTGTAGGTCCCTACGAGCAGTACTTC,CASSFVGPYEQYF
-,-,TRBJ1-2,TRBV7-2,TGTGCCAGCAGCTTAGACACGGGGGCGGGTAACTATGGCTACACCTTC,CASSLDTGAGNYGYTF
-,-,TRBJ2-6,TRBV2,TGTGCCGGCAAAGGGAGCTCTGGGGCCAACGTCCTGACTTTC,CAGKGSSGANVLTF
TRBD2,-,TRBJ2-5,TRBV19,TGTGCCAGTCAGAGGGGTAGCGGGAGAATCGGAGAGACCCAGTACTTC,CASQRGSGRIGETQYF
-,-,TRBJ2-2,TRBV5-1,TGCGCCAGCGGCGGGACCCTGAACACCGGGGAGCTGTTTTTT,CASGGTLNTGELFF
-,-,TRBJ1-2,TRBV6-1,TGTGCCAGCAGTGAAGTTCTAGTTGGCCAATACTATGGCTACACCTTC,CASSEVLVGQYYGYTF